This T cell receptor (beta chain) was obtained from a study of graft-versus-host responses after intestinal transplantation. Profiling relied on immunoSEQ multiplex PCR, and the TCRdb table lists in-frame clones only, not all of them. The repertoire holds approximately 85,000 clones, with approximately 92% as singletons. CDR1 LNHDA and CDR2 SQIVND come from the germline V gene (reference sequence). The ends lost 5 bases at V and 4 bases at J; junction bases unmatched: 10. This CDR3 has 15 residues. In the case of this clone: What it binds is unknown.

The chain recombines TRBV19 with TRBJ1-2; 7 positions agree with TRBD1. The receptor was isolated from a human donor who was the organ donor for an intestinal transplant. The specimen comprised unstimulated CD8+ T cells sorted from spleen or lymph node cells, sampled before transplant. This CDR3 is CASSDLQGQFYGYTF. DNA of the CDR3: TGTGCCAGTAGTGACCTACAGGGACAGTTCTATGGCTACACCTTC.